This T cell receptor beta chain was sequenced for a study of regulatory and conventional T cells in RAG deficiency. Points from the study as a whole: In Omenn syndrome, Treg and Tconv repertoires overlapped >90%. These Omenn syndrome Treg sorts may hold peripherally activated cells instead. Control T-cell subsets had markedly higher Shannon entropy and lower Simpson indices than RAG-deficient patients. Omenn syndrome and CID/AS patients had around 100-fold fewer unique Treg TCR beta sequences, versus approximately 10-fold elsewhere.

Libraries were prepared by immunoSEQ multiplex PCR; TCRdb keeps only in-frame clonotypes and omits some of them. The sample lists about 29,000 clones, 90% to 95% occurring once. The V gene end was trimmed by 7 bases and the J gene end by 5 bases; junction bases not matched to a gene: 3. This CDR3 has 11 residues. Per the germline V gene, CDR1 is SGDLS and CDR2 is YYNGEE. Conventional CD4+ T cells were sorted from blood as CD25-low CD127-high cells. A note on this clone: Its antigen is unknown.

This sample was shared with a second study, whose subject was regulatory T cells. That source notes: The PCR used 52 TRBV and 13 TRBJ primers.

The origin of this receptor is a human donor in good health. The chain has TRBV9 and TRBJ2-7, with TRBD1 identical over 7 bases. Sequencing input: CD25- CD4+ T cells sorted from blood. The chain's CDR3 is CASGTANEQYF. The CDR3, as DNA: TGTGCCAGCGGGACAGCTAACGAGCAGTACTTC.